The clone carrying this TCR beta chain was counted only a few times. Data came from immunoSEQ multiplex PCR; TCRdb stores just in-frame clones and leaves some out. The sample contains around 250,000 clones, around 86% of which appear only once. The source of the sample is a study of blood T cell repertoires in COVID-19. About the study: Sources were T cells, B-cell-depleted T cells, or PBMCs; the material itself was cDNA or gDNA.

The specimen was peripheral blood. The sequence was obtained from a woman in her 70s with active or convalescent COVID-19.

CDR3 sequence reads: CASRSSGGGGYTF. The DNA for the CDR3 is TGTGCCAGCAGGTCGTCAGGGGGAGGAGGCTACACCTTC. The chain couples TRBV14 to TRBJ1-2, with TRBD1 matching 7 bases. Germline V gene data show CDR1 as SGHDN and CDR2 as FVKESK. The CDR3 covers 13 residues. V lost 6 bases and J lost 8; bases outside the gene matches: 9.